One T cell receptor (beta chain) is described in this entry. The data derive from a study of control samples from healthy donors and cancer patients. TCRdb's copy holds only in-frame clones and misses some; the assay was immunoSEQ multiplex PCR. The sample includes 65,000 to 70,000 clones, more than 75% seen only once; the top ten take about 3.1%. The sample was PBMCs. This clonotype originated in a woman between 50 and 59 years old with lung cancer.

The CDR3 loop reads CSVEDTGSGNTIYF. DNA of the CDR3: TGCAGCGTTGAAGATACAGGGTCTGGAAACACCATATATTTT. This chain connects TRBV29-1 to TRBJ1-3; D is perhaps TRBD1 (6 bases). Germline V gene sequence: CDR1 SQVTM, CDR2 ANQGSEA. V shed 0 bases and J shed 1 base, with 7 bases lying between them. The CDR3 runs to 14 residues.